This T cell receptor beta chain was sequenced for a study of OX40 agonist ivuxolimab in advanced cancers. In the study overall: Averaging roughly 60 years in age, with a range of 23 to 79, the cohort was approximately 83% male.

The CDR3 contains 15 residues. CDR1 MNHEY and CDR2 SVGAGI come from the germline V gene. J gave up 4 bases and V 0 bases, and 1 base lay outside the gene matches. Study results and limitations: The study found that CD8+ T cells averaged more expanded clones than CD4+. Also present in some nonresponders was a low level of normalized T-cell clonal expansion.

Some clones are missing from TCRdb's copy, which holds only in-frame ones; the method was immunoSEQ multiplex PCR. Among fewer than 20,000 clones, 78% were seen once, and the ten largest hold around 15%. With respect to this clone: Its antigen remains unidentified.

Specimen: CD4+ or CD8+ T cells sorted from blood, collected in a trial of the OX40 agonist ivuxolimab. V usage is TRBV6-5 and J usage is TRBJ2-3; 10 bases fit TRBD1. This TCR was recovered from an adult with an advanced solid tumor such as melanoma, head and neck, liver or kidney cancer. Here the CDR3 DNA reads TGTGCCAGCAGTTACTCGACAGGGGGCGCAGATACGCAGTATTTT. It is translated as CASSYSTGGADTQYF.